This T cell receptor (beta chain) was identified in a study of shared clonotypes between healthy human individuals. About the study: Researchers assigned three CD4 naive, three CD4 memory, two CD8 naive and one CD8 memory plate to each donor.

Broader study findings: Genetic and exposure-history diversity was limited by the small donor number.

Authors' data handling: Junction-only immunoSEQ data arrived without quality scores, meaning filtering differed. TCRdb keeps only in-frame clones here, not all; method: immunoSEQ multiplex PCR. The D gene and trimming were derived from the DNA, and the V and J assignments and clone size from that table. The sample lists about 330,000 clones; 74% were seen once. A note on this clone: Its antigen remains unidentified.

What was sequenced was memory CD4+ T cells sorted from blood. The subset: CD45RA-negative fraction. The sequence was obtained from a man in his thirties or forties in good health.

The CDR3 nucleotides read TGTGCCAGCTCACCCCAAGCAAATAGAGGGACTGAAGCTTTCTTT. Its protein is CASSPQANRGTEAFF. V usage is TRBV18 and J usage is TRBJ1-1; the D is unclear. This CDR3 has 15 residues. Germline CDR1 KGHSH, CDR2 LQKENI. V dropped 3 bases and J dropped 5 bases, with 16 bases sitting between them.